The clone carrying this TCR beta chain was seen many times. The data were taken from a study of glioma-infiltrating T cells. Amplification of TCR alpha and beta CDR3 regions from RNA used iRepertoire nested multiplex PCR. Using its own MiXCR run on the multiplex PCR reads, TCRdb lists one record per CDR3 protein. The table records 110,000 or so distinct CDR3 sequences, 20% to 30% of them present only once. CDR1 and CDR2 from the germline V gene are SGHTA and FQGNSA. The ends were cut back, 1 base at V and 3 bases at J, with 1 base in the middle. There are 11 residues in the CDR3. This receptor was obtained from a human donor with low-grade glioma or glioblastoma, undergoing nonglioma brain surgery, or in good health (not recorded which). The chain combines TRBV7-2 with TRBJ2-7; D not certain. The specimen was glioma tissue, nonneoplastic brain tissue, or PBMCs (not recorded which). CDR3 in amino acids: CASSLVYEQYF. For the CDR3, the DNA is TGTGCCAGCAGCTTAGTCTACGAGCAGTACTTC.